This TCR beta chain is from a study of T cell responses to AZD1222 COVID-19 vaccine. Study-wide results and caveats: Repertoires were obtained solely post-peak T cell response. Reportedly, close to half of spike-specific TCRs are directed against unmutated variant regions. In a largely white British group with more females than males, clonal diversity was possibly underestimated. Vaccine-associated CD4 TCRs ranged over spike, dominating at 160-218 and 743-854.

V lost 1 base and J 3 bases, leaving 10 bases between the germline ends. The germline gives CDR1 SGHTA, CDR2 FQGNSA. The CDR3 runs 14 residues. A remark on this clone: The antigen remains undetermined.

This table comes from immunoSEQ multiplex PCR, and its TCRdb copy is limited to in-frame clones, with some not included. The sample gives more than 90,000 clones, more than 70% of which show up once; less than 4% is in the top ten. The rearrangement joins TRBV7-2 to TRBJ2-7; maybe TRBD1 (5 bases). This receptor was taken from an adult who received the AZD1222 COVID-19 vaccine. Source: peripheral blood, taken 28 days after the second AZD1222 dose. CDR3 nucleotide sequence: TGTGCCAGCAGCTTAGATCCGCAGGGCTACGAGCAGTACTTC. Translated, it gives CASSLDPQGYEQYF. The variable domain in full, completed from reference TRBV7-2 and TRBJ2-7, reads GAGVSQSPSNKVTEKGKDVELRCDPISGHTALYWYRQSLGQGLEFLIYFQGNSAPDKSGLPSDRFSAERTGGSVSTLTIQRTQQEDSAVYLCASSLDPQGYEQYFGPGTRLTVT.